Given below is one T cell receptor (beta chain) in context. TCRdb re-called the PCR reads through MiXCR, storing one row per CDR3 protein. The sample contains approximately 9,400 distinct CDR3 sequences, roughly 61% of which appear only once. The CDR3 consists of 14 residues. V lost 6 bases to trimming and J lost 1 base, with 13 bases between them. Germline assignment: CDR1 MNHNS and CDR2 SASEGT. This sample was taken from a study of tumor-infiltrating lymphocytes in oesophageal squamous cell carcinoma. This TCR derives from a female donor with esophageal squamous cell carcinoma. The sample comprised esophageal tumor tissue. This chain uses TRBV6-1 with TRBJ2-7, with D possibly being TRBD1 (7 bases). For the CDR3, the DNA is TGTGCCAGCAGCCAGACAGGGAGGTCCTACGAGCAGTACTTC. Protein sequence: CASSQTGRSYEQYF.